The sequence of this T cell receptor beta chain was determined in a study of blood T cell repertoires in COVID-19. Study-wide context: COVID-19 samples, acute and convalescent, were from the United States, Italy and Spain. In each case, the material was cDNA or gDNA derived from T cells, B-cell-depleted T cells, or PBMCs.

This CDR3 has 14 amino acids. The ends were cut back, 1 base at V and 0 bases at J, with 4 bases in the middle. Per the germline V gene, CDR1 is SGHTA and CDR2 is FQGNSA. This clone was recorded once. In the authors' workflow: Amplification of reference gene primers provided the estimated nucleated cell counts. Measured with immunoSEQ multiplex PCR; TCRdb has only the in-frame clones, and not every one. V and J calls plus clone size are reproduced from that table; the DNA served to infer D and trimming. The table has fewer than 45,000 clones, under 85% seen once. Sequencing used peripheral blood. The sequence was obtained from a woman of 80 years or more with acute or convalescent COVID-19. The rearrangement uses TRBV7-2 and TRBJ1-3, with D unresolved. CDR3: CASSLVSSGNTIYF. The CDR3 DNA reads TGTGCCAGCAGCTTAGTCAGCTCTGGAAACACCATATATTTT.